Presented here are 18 T cell receptor beta chains from one specimen sequenced in a study of shared clonotypes between healthy human individuals. Clones were sequenced by immunoSEQ multiplex PCR, and TCRdb holds only the in-frame ones, with some missing. The repertoire holds fewer than 400,000 clones, about 74% seen once, with under 13% in the top ten. Sequenced sample: memory CD4+ T cells sorted from blood. Sample subset: CD45RA-negative fraction. All receptors come from a man aged 25-40 years in good health.

CDR3 sequence (DNA): TGTGCCAGCAGCACGAACAGGGCATATAATTCACCCCTCCACTTT. Protein product: CASSTNRAYNSPLHF. The gene calls are TRBV7-2 and TRBJ1-6; D might be TRBD1 (6 bases). This CDR3 comprises 15 residues. V dropped 5 bases and J dropped 4 bases, with 12 bases sitting between them. The germline V gene encodes CDR1 SGHTA and CDR2 FQGNSA.

Here the CDR3 DNA reads TGTGCCAGCAGCCATGGTGGGGGGAATCAGCCCCAGCATTTT. Protein sequence: CASSHGGGNQPQHF. The chain links TRBV11-2 to TRBJ1-5; D is perhaps TRBD1 (5 bases). Germline-derived CDR1 and CDR2 are SGHAT and FQNNGV. The CDR3 is 14 amino acids. Trimming took 5 bases from V and 4 from J, leaving 12 bases between them.

The J gene is TRBJ2-5, the V gene TRBV2; a possible D gene is TRBD1 (6 bases). This CDR3 is 14 amino acids long. V was trimmed by 5 bases and J by 2 bases, leaving 12 bases between them. The germline CDR1 and CDR2 sequences are SNHLY and FYNNEI. This chain's CDR3 is CASSKDRQQETQYF. The CDR3 coding sequence is TGTGCCAGCAGTAAAGACAGGCAACAAGAGACCCAGTACTTC.

This clone has just one count. The V and J genes are TRBV9 and TRBJ1-3; D uncertain. CDR3 length equals 13 residues. Germline loops: CDR1 SGDLS, CDR2 YYNGEE. The V end lost 0 bases, the J end lost 3 bases, and 4 bases lay between the germline ends. CDR3 residues: CASSVAGGNTIYF. The CDR3 DNA reads as TGTGCCAGCAGCGTAGCAGGTGGAAACACCATATATTTT.

This clone has only a few counts. The chain couples TRBV5-1 to TRBJ2-3; the D is unclear. The CDR3 has 15 amino acids. Trimming pared 0 bases from V and 3 bases from J, leaving 11 bases between. From germline, CDR1 is SGHRS and CDR2 YFSETQ. The CDR3 protein is CASSLAGSGTDTQYF. CDR3 DNA sequence: TGCGCCAGCAGCTTGGCTGGTTCTGGGACAGATACGCAGTATTTT.

CDR3 residues: CASRIRDSGSYGYTF. In nucleotides, the CDR3 is TGTGCCAGCAGGATCCGGGACAGTGGTTCCTATGGCTACACCTTC. The chain couples TRBV2 to TRBJ1-2; 7 nucleotides match TRBD1. This CDR3 spans 15 amino acids. Germline lookup yields CDR1 SNHLY and CDR2 FYNNEI. The V gene end was trimmed by 6 bases and the J gene end by 4 bases; junction bases not matched to a gene: 11.

The genes are TRBV5-1 and TRBJ1-2; TRBD1 matches at 7 bases. The CDR3 is 12 residues long. V lost 4 bases and J lost 5; bases outside the gene matches: 2. Germline values: CDR1 SGHRS, CDR2 YFSETQ. The DNA for the CDR3 is TGCGCCAGCAGCACGACAGGGTATGGCTACACCTTC. This sequence encodes CASSTTGYGYTF.

The V call is TRBV2, the J call TRBJ1-5; D ambiguous. Germline CDR1 and CDR2: SNHLY and FYNNEI. The CDR3 totals 12 residues. V lost 7 bases and J lost 0, with 4 bases in between. The CDR3 DNA follows: TGTGCCAGCACGGATAGCAATCAGCCCCAGCATTTT. It codes for CASTDSNQPQHF.

The chain couples TRBV19 to TRBJ2-7; D is undetermined. The germline V and J ends were trimmed by 10 bases and 7 bases, with 17 bases remaining between them. CDR3 length: 12 amino acids. CDR1 and CDR2 (germline): LNHDA, SQIVND (reference sequence). CDR3 in amino acids: CATGLVGGEQYF. The CDR3 DNA reads TGTGCCACCGGGTTGGTGGGCGGAGAGCAGTACTTC.

To note about this clone: Only one base separates this from a far larger clonotype, so it likely reflects a read error. The CDR3 nucleotides read TGTGCCAGCAGCGGGACTAGCGGGAGCACAGATACGCAGTATTTT. Translated, it gives CASSGTSGSTDTQYF. The V and J genes are TRBV9 and TRBJ2-3; 11 bases fit TRBD2. V shed 3 bases and J 0 bases; nucleotides not matched to a gene: 0. CDR1 SGDLS and CDR2 YYNGEE come from the germline V gene. The length of the CDR3 is 15 residues.

The chain combines TRBV14 with TRBJ2-2; the D gene is possibly TRBD2 (6 bases). Trimming pared 0 bases from V and 0 bases from J, leaving 14 bases between. Germline V lookup: CDR1 SGHDN, CDR2 FVKESK. There are 18 residues in the CDR3. This CDR3 is CASSQDRRELSNTGELFF. CDR3 DNA sequence: TGTGCCAGCAGCCAAGATAGGAGGGAACTGTCGAACACCGGGGAGCTGTTTTTT.

V usage is TRBV14 and J usage is TRBJ2-7; TRBD2 aligns across 15 bases. J gave up 4 bases and V 0 bases, and 10 bases lay outside the gene matches. Germline CDR1 is SGHDN and CDR2 is FVKESK. This CDR3 has 19 residues. The CDR3 DNA reads TGTGCCAGCAGCCAAGATCCGGGGCAGGGGACTAGCGGGAGGTACGAGCAGTACTTC. It codes for CASSQDPGQGTSGRYEQYF.

A single count supports this clone. This chain joins TRBV6-1 and TRBJ1-1; TRBD1 might be the D (6 bases). CDR3 size: 17 residues. Trimming shortened V by 4 bases and J by 0 bases, and 18 bases separated the two germline ends. Germline assignment: CDR1 MNHNS and CDR2 SASEGT. The CDR3 DNA sequence: TGTGCCAGCAGTGCCGGACAGTTATACGATGTGAACACTGAAGCTTTCTTT. Translated: CASSAGQLYDVNTEAFF.

This chain joins TRBV5-4 and TRBJ1-4; D is unresolved. Germline V gives CDR1 SGHNT, CDR2 YYREEE (reference sequence). V lost 0 bases to trimming and J lost 7 bases, with 7 bases between them. The CDR3 totals 13 residues. For the CDR3, the DNA is TGTGCCAGCAGCTTGGGCGGGAGTGAAAAACTGTTTTTT. Protein product: CASSLGGSEKLFF.

The rearrangement links TRBV6-1 to TRBJ1-5; D unresolved. The CDR3 is 14 residues long. In germline, CDR1 is MNHNS, CDR2 SASEGT. Trimming shortened V by 3 bases and J by 6 bases, and 12 bases separated the two germline ends. This CDR3 is CASSESWGGQPQHF. In DNA, the CDR3 is TGTGCCAGCAGTGAGTCCTGGGGAGGTCAGCCCCAGCATTTT.

This chain joins TRBV14 and TRBJ2-5; 7 nucleotides agree with TRBD1. The CDR3 runs 14 residues. Germline CDR1 and CDR2: SGHDN and FVKESK. V was pared by 4 bases and J by 5 bases, with 7 bases of the junction left unmatched. The CDR3 DNA sequence: TGTGCCAGCAGCCGAAACAGGGGATCCGAGACCCAGTACTTC. Translation gives CASSRNRGSETQYF. The full variable domain, with the rest looked up from reference TRBV14 and TRBJ2-5, is EAGVTQFPSHSVIEKGQTVTLRCDPISGHDNLYWYRRVMGKEIKFLLHFVKESKQDESGMPNNRFLAERTGGTYSTLKVQPAELEDSGVYFCASSRNRGSETQYFGPGTRLLVL.

The chain is built from TRBV19 and TRBJ2-1; TRBD1 is a possible D gene (5 bases). This CDR3 has 17 residues. V was clipped by 5 bases and J by 2 bases, with 19 bases between them. Germline V gene data show CDR1 as LNHDA and CDR2 as SQIVND (reference sequence). The CDR3 sequence is CASSAGYPLRTYNEQFF. The CDR3 DNA is TGTGCCAGTAGTGCAGGGTACCCCTTAAGGACCTACAATGAGCAGTTCTTC.

This clone was seen a single time. The CDR3 sequence is CATGSRSYNEQFF. CDR3 bases: TGTGCCACAGGAAGCAGGTCCTACAATGAGCAGTTCTTC. The chain is built from TRBV6-1 and TRBJ2-1; D call uncertain. Germline-derived CDR1 and CDR2 are MNHNS and SASEGT. This CDR3 is built from 13 residues. V shed 10 bases and J shed 1 base, with 11 bases lying between them.